This T cell receptor (beta chain) came from a study of cytomegalovirus exposure and HLA in healthy donors. For the study at large: There were some 380 genotyped donors. Of these, roughly 80% fell in the genetic ancestry cluster associated with self-reported Caucasian donors. Overall study findings and caveats: In an earlier analysis, in approximately 630 donors, most V segments appeared productive either ~90% or ~30% of the time. TCR beta V- and J-gene trimming was later associated with a missense DCLRE1C variant. Cytomegalovirus association was assigned to more than 150 TCR beta chains.

The length of the CDR3 is 14 residues. V lost 9 bases, J lost 1 base, and 4 bases stayed unmatched. Germline V CDR1 and CDR2: LNHDA, SQIVND (reference sequence). In regard to this clone: The antigen is not known.

PCR involved 60 Vbeta and 13 Jbeta primers. Assay used: immunoSEQ multiplex PCR; TCRdb lists only in-frame clones, some missing. The sample comprises 140,000 to 150,000 clones, around a tenth of which are singletons, and 1.8% rests with the top ten. V and J are TRBV19 and TRBJ1-5; the match to TRBD1 covers 9 bases. The sequencing input was PBMCs. This TCR came from a man in his forties or fifties in good health and CMV-seronegative. The CDR3 DNA follows: TGTGCCAGCAGACAGGGGGGAAGCAATCAGCCCCAGCATTTT. It translates to CASRQGGSNQPQHF.